These 26 T cell receptor beta chains share one sample of origin, sequenced in a study of beta chain features in type 1 diabetes. Study-wide points: All four CD4+ subsets from Type 1 diabetes patients carried moderately but significantly shorter TCRB CDR3s.

TCRB transcripts that were expressed got sequenced, as all of the isolated RNA had been reverse transcribed. The table came from immunoSEQ multiplex PCR; TCRdb's copy has only in-frame clones and leaves some out. The sample yields around 150,000 clones, around 8.6% seen once. Their target antigens are unknown. The sequencing sample was made of central memory CD4+ T cells from blood. These receptor sequences come from a woman younger than 30 with type 1 diabetes.

This chain uses TRBV5-1 with TRBJ2-3, with 7 nucleotides matching TRBD2. The V gene end was trimmed by 3 bases and the J gene end by 2 bases; junction bases not matched to a gene: 12. CDR1 SGHRS and CDR2 YFSETQ come from the germline V gene. The CDR3 runs 17 residues. Here the CDR3 DNA reads TGCGCCAGCAGCTGGGGGTCGCGGGGGATTCACACAGATACGCAGTATTTT. Protein sequence: CASSWGSRGIHTDTQYF.

This clone showed up just a few times. V usage is TRBV5-6 and J usage is TRBJ2-1; 12 bases agree with TRBD2. In germline, CDR1 is SGHDT, CDR2 YYEEEE. V trimming: 3 bases; J trimming: 13 bases; junction bases outside the gene matches: 14. This CDR3 contains 16 residues. This chain's CDR3 is CASSSDARTSGNVQFF. The CDR3 nucleotides read TGTGCCAGCAGCTCGGACGCCAGGACTAGCGGGAACGTACAGTTCTTC.

The genes are TRBV5-1 and TRBJ2-1, with a possible D match to TRBD2 (5 bases). CDR1 SGHRS and CDR2 YFSETQ come from the germline V gene. V was trimmed by 7 bases and J by 9 bases, leaving 26 bases between them. The CDR3 is 16 residues long. The CDR3 here is CASALMTASSNLEQFF. The CDR3 DNA reads as TGCGCCAGCGCCCTAATGACGGCTAGCTCGAACCTTGAGCAGTTCTTC.

A few counts support this clone. The chain is built from TRBV2 and TRBJ1-6; weak D call: TRBD1 (5 bases). Trimming removed 2 bases from V and 7 bases from J, with 12 bases in between. CDR3 length: 15 residues. Germline CDR1 reads SNHLY; CDR2 reads FYNNEI. The CDR3 loop is CASSEIAGGNSPLHF. For the CDR3, the DNA is TGTGCCAGCAGTGAAATAGCGGGGGGAAATTCACCCCTCCACTTT.

This chain joins TRBV29-1 and TRBJ2-1; possible D gene TRBD1, 6 bases. This CDR3 region has 16 residues. Germline-derived CDR1 and CDR2 are SQVTM and ANQGSEA. V was trimmed by 4 bases and J by 4 bases, leaving 20 bases between them. CDR3 in DNA: TGCAGCGTTGTGATCCGGGACACTTGGGGATACAATGAGCAGTTCTTC. Protein: CSVVIRDTWGYNEQFF.

The V call is TRBV28, the J call TRBJ2-1; the match to TRBD1 covers 9 bases. Germline V gives CDR1 MDHEN, CDR2 SYDVKM. Losses at the gene ends were 8 bases for V and 8 bases for J; bases not matched to a gene: 13. This CDR3 is built from 15 residues. CDR3 DNA sequence: TGTGCCAGCTCAACAGGGGGCCTCGTAGTCGATGAGCAGTTCTTC. Encoded protein: CASSTGGLVVDEQFF.

This clone was seen a few times. The V call is TRBV6-6, the J call TRBJ1-6, with D maybe TRBD1 (6 bases). The CDR3 length is 12 residues. V lost 7 bases to trimming and J lost 10 bases, with 11 bases between them. Germline assignment: CDR1 MNHNY and CDR2 SVGAGI (reference sequence). The CDR3 DNA reads as TGTGCCAGCAAGGACAGTTGGTCACCCCTCCACTTT. Amino acids: CASKDSWSPLHF.

The chain has TRBV21-1 and TRBJ2-6; the table's D call, TRBD1, has no DNA check behind it. TRBV21-1 is labeled a pseudogene. This CDR3 spans 22 amino acids. Here the CDR3 reads CASSKGILTRTGWDSGANVLTF. The CDR3 nucleotides read TGTGCCAGCAGCAAGGGGATCCTTACGCGGACAGGGTGGGACTCTGGGGCCAACGTCCTGACTTTC.

V usage is TRBV6-1 and J usage is TRBJ2-1; D is uncertain. CDR1 is MNHNS, CDR2 SASEGT, per germline. V was clipped by 4 bases and J by 12 bases, with 13 bases between them. This CDR3 contains 12 residues. CDR3 DNA: TGTGCCAGCAGTGGAGATCTTACCTGGCAGTTCTTC. It encodes CASSGDLTWQFF.

This clone was detected only a few times. The chain uses TRBV7-9 and TRBJ2-7; possibly TRBD2 for D (5 bases). The CDR3 consists of 14 residues. Trimming cost V 0 bases and J 4 bases, with 10 bases left between them. Per the germline V gene, CDR1 is SEHNR and CDR2 is FQNEAQ (reference sequence). The CDR3 is CASSLAVGGYEQYF. In nucleotides, the CDR3 is TGTGCCAGCAGCTTAGCCGTAGGAGGTTACGAGCAGTACTTC.

The J gene is TRBJ2-7, the V gene TRBV20-1; D is uncertain. With 3 bases removed from V and 2 bases from J, the gap between germline ends came to 5 bases. CDR3 length: 11 residues. In germline, CDR1 is DFQATT, CDR2 SNEGSKA (reference sequence). This CDR3 reads CSASGPYEQYF. Here the CDR3 DNA reads TGCAGTGCTAGTGGCCCCTACGAGCAGTACTTC.

The V gene is TRBV10-3, the J gene TRBJ2-7, with a weak D call TRBD2 (6 bases). From germline, CDR1 is ENHRY and CDR2 SYGVKD. The CDR3 consists of 11 residues. The V and J ends lost 11 bases and 4 bases respectively, with 12 bases between them. In DNA, the CDR3 is TGTGCCGGCGGGGCGGGGTACGAGCAGTACTTC. Amino acid sequence: CAGGAGYEQYF.

This clone was counted only a few times. The chain couples TRBV28 to TRBJ1-2, with a weak D call TRBD1 (5 bases). This CDR3 comprises 14 residues. V lost 5 bases, J lost 4 bases, and 14 bases lay in between. Germline assignment: CDR1 MDHEN and CDR2 SYDVKM. CDR3 residues: CASSANRQRYGYTF. The CDR3 DNA reads as TGTGCCAGCAGTGCCAACCGACAGCGCTATGGCTACACCTTC.

This sequence joins TRBV28 and TRBJ2-7, with TRBD2 matching over 7 bases. With 7 bases clipped from V and 2 bases from J, the junction kept 8 bases outside the gene matches. The germline V gene has CDR1 MDHEN and CDR2 SYDVKM. This CDR3 is 14 amino acids long. In DNA, the CDR3 is TGTGCCAGCATCTCCGGACTAGTACCCTACGAGCAGTACTTC. Translation: CASISGLVPYEQYF.

This clone was picked up a small number of times. The genes are TRBV7-8 and TRBJ2-4, with no clear D. The CDR3 covers 13 residues. The germline V gene encodes CDR1 SGHVS and CDR2 FQNEAQ. V was clipped by 3 bases and J by 5 bases, with 8 bases between them. The CDR3: CASSFDGENIQYF. The CDR3 DNA reads TGTGCCAGCAGCTTCGACGGAGAAAACATTCAGTACTTC.

There are many counts of this clone. The V call is TRBV2, the J call TRBJ2-5, with 9 nucleotides matching TRBD1. CDR1 is SNHLY, CDR2 FYNNEI, per germline. The V gene end was trimmed by 3 bases and the J gene end by 0 bases; junction bases not matched to a gene: 2. This CDR3 contains 15 residues. The CDR3 loop is CASSDDRGDQETQYF. In DNA, the CDR3 is TGTGCCAGCAGTGACGACAGGGGGGACCAAGAGACCCAGTACTTC.

This clone was seen only a few times. The chain links TRBV7-8 to TRBJ2-1; TRBD1 is a possible D gene (5 bases). Trimming stripped 5 bases from V and 0 bases from J, with 14 bases between. There are 16 residues in the CDR3. Germline loops: CDR1 SGHVS, CDR2 FQNEAQ. CDR3 region: CASSNRAQGSYNEQFF. The DNA of the CDR3 is TGTGCCAGCAGCAACCGAGCCCAGGGCTCCTACAATGAGCAGTTCTTC.

This sequence joins TRBV28 and TRBJ2-7; 9 bases fit TRBD2. CDR1 MDHEN and CDR2 SYDVKM come from the germline V gene. Unmatched junction bases numbered 7, after V lost 3 bases and J lost 4 bases. This CDR3 has 15 amino acids. The CDR3 DNA is TGTGCCAGCAGTTTTGAAGCGGGAGGCTTTTACGAGCAGTACTTC. It translates to CASSFEAGGFYEQYF.

This clone was detected only a few times. The V call is TRBV5-4, the J call TRBJ1-1; 7 bases map to TRBD1. The CDR3 covers 16 residues. Germline loops: CDR1 SGHNT, CDR2 YYREEE (reference sequence). Losses at the gene ends were 4 bases for V and 4 bases for J; bases not matched to a gene: 13. The CDR3 nucleotides are TGTGCCAGCAGCCCGGAACCAGACAGGGTGAGCACTGAAGCTTTCTTT. Protein product: CASSPEPDRVSTEAFF.

This chain joins TRBV5-8 and TRBJ2-5; TRBD2 aligns across 12 bases. The CDR3 runs to 15 residues. Germline CDR1 is SGHTS and CDR2 is YDEGEE. After removal of 4 bases from V and 5 bases from J, the junction contained 6 bases not matched to a gene. The DNA for the CDR3 is TGTGCCAGCAGCCGGACTAGCGGGGTTCCGGAGACCCAGTACTTC. Translating it yields CASSRTSGVPETQYF.

As DNA, the CDR3 is TGTGCCAGCAGCTTGAACAGGGGGCATGGAGATCAGCCCCAGCATTTT. This sequence encodes CASSLNRGHGDQPQHF. The chain joins TRBV5-6 to TRBJ1-5; 9 nucleotides match TRBD1. J gave up 5 bases and V 1 base, and 7 bases lay outside the gene matches. Per germline, CDR1 SGHDT and CDR2 YYEEEE. This CDR3 contains 16 residues.

The chain links TRBV7-8 to TRBJ2-2; 11 positions match TRBD1. The length of the CDR3 is 14 residues. V gave up 4 bases and J gave up 7 bases; unmatched junction bases: 2. Germline V CDR1 and CDR2: SGHVS, FQNEAQ. The DNA for the CDR3 is TGTGCCAGCAGCTGGGACAGGGGGGTCGGGGAGCTGTTTTTT. Its protein product is CASSWDRGVGELFF.

This clone was seen only a few times. The chain couples TRBV14 to TRBJ2-7, with TRBD2 matching over 10 bases. J was trimmed by 6 bases and V by 4 bases; bases with no gene match: 6. Germline V CDR1 and CDR2: SGHDN, FVKESK. This CDR3 spans 14 amino acids. CDR3 DNA: TGTGCCAGCAGCCCCGGACTAGCGGCGAGCGAGCAGTACTTC. Its translation: CASSPGLAASEQYF. The full variable domain, rest sourced from reference TRBV14 and TRBJ2-7, is EAGVTQFPSHSVIEKGQTVTLRCDPISGHDNLYWYRRVMGKEIKFLLHFVKESKQDESGMPNNRFLAERTGGTYSTLKVQPAELEDSGVYFCASSPGLAASEQYFGPGTRLTVT.

The chain uses TRBV5-1 and TRBJ2-7, with 11 nucleotides matching TRBD2. This CDR3 has 18 residues. CDR1 is SGHRS and CDR2 is YFSETQ in the germline V gene. V lost 4 bases, J lost 1 base, and 13 bases stayed unmatched. CDR3 sequence reads: CASSPGASGRKLSYEQYF. As DNA, the CDR3 is TGCGCCAGCAGCCCCGGGGCTAGCGGGAGGAAACTATCCTACGAGCAGTACTTC.

This clone was seen only a few times. The rearrangement joins TRBV10-3 to TRBJ2-5; tentatively, D is TRBD1 (6 bases). The V end was cut by 5 bases, the J end by 5 bases, with 24 bases between. This CDR3 region has 17 residues. CDR1 is ENHRY, CDR2 SYGVKD, per germline. The CDR3 DNA reads TGTGCCATCAGTAATGACAGGAAAACCCGGGCCTTGGAGACCCAGTACTTC. Encoded protein: CAISNDRKTRALETQYF.

V and J are TRBV5-1 and TRBJ1-6; 9 bases fit TRBD1. The CDR3 runs 14 residues. CDR1 and CDR2 (germline): SGHRS, YFSETQ. Unmatched junction bases numbered 5, after V lost 6 bases and J lost 7 bases. CDR3 in DNA: TGCGCCAGCAACGACGGGACAGGGAATTCACCCCTCCACTTT. Its protein is CASNDGTGNSPLHF.